Below are 27 T cell receptor beta chains sequenced from a single sample in a study of T cell responses to AZD1222 COVID-19 vaccine. TCRdb keeps only in-frame clones here, not all; method: immunoSEQ multiplex PCR. The data contain under 150,000 clones, roughly 90% of them seen just once; the ten biggest clones take up about 6%. The sample consisted of peripheral blood, taken on day 0 of AZD1222 vaccination. The receptor set was obtained from an adult in good health.

J is TRBJ2-2 and V is TRBV4-3; 7 nucleotides line up with TRBD2. V shed 1 base and J 2 bases; nucleotides not matched to a gene: 7. The germline V gene encodes CDR1 LGHNA and CDR2 YSLEER. CDR3 length: 17 residues. The CDR3 spells CASSQASLALNTGELFF. The CDR3 coding sequence is TGCGCCAGCAGCCAAGCTTCACTAGCGTTAAACACCGGGGAGCTGTTTTTT.

In this sample, this clone turned up once. The chain recombines TRBV9 with TRBJ2-7, with D maybe TRBD2 (6 bases). V was trimmed by 4 bases and J by 7 bases, leaving 15 bases between them. The CDR3 has 13 amino acids. The germline gives CDR1 SGDLS, CDR2 YYNGEE. The CDR3 DNA reads as TGTGCCAGCAGCCGAAATACCGCGGGAGAGCAGTACTTC. Its translation is CASSRNTAGEQYF. The full variable domain, its missing parts supplied by reference TRBV9 and TRBJ2-7, is DSGVTQTPKHLITATGQRVTLRCSPRSGDLSVYWYQQSLDQGLQFLIQYYNGEERAKGNILERFSAQQFPDLHSELNLSSLELGDSALYFCASSRNTAGEQYFGPGTRLTVT.

The chain links TRBV27 to TRBJ2-1; 12 bases line up with TRBD2. The CDR3 length is 15 residues. Unmatched junction bases numbered 5, after V lost 1 base and J lost 10 bases. CDR1 is MNHEY, CDR2 SMNVEV, per germline (reference sequence). CDR3 nucleotide sequence: TGTGCCAGCAGTTTATTTTCAGGACTAGCGGGAGAGCAGTTCTTC. Protein: CASSLFSGLAGEQFF.

The chain joins TRBV7-6 to TRBJ1-5; D might be TRBD1 (5 bases). Trimming shortened V by 0 bases and J by 7 bases, and 7 bases separated the two germline ends. Germline V gives CDR1 SGHVS, CDR2 FNYEAQ. The CDR3 length is 13 residues. The CDR3 region is CASSLAGAQPQHF. CDR3 nucleotide sequence: TGTGCCAGCAGCTTAGCTGGGGCCCAGCCCCAGCATTTT. Filled out from reference TRBV7-6 and TRBJ1-5, the complete variable domain reads GAGVSQSPRYKVTKRGQDVALRCDPISGHVSLYWYRQALGQGPEFLTYFNYEAQQDKSGLPNDRFSAERPEGSISTLTIQRTEQRDSAMYRCASSLAGAQPQHFGDGTRLSIL.

V and J are TRBV4-3 and TRBJ2-7; D remains unclear. Trimming pared 2 bases from V and 0 bases from J, leaving 11 bases between. Germline V CDR1 and CDR2: LGHNA, YSLEER. The CDR3 spans 15 residues. The CDR3 reads CASSQQTGSSYEQYF. In nucleotides, the CDR3 is TGCGCCAGCAGCCAACAGACGGGTAGCTCCTACGAGCAGTACTTC.

The chain carries TRBV4-3 and TRBJ1-4; D remains ambiguous. This CDR3 region has 14 residues. Deletions cut 0 bases from V and 8 bases from J, with 10 bases between. In germline, CDR1 is LGHNA, CDR2 YSLEER. The CDR3 nucleotides read TGCGCCAGCAGCCAAGACTCTTTGGGAGAAAAACTGTTTTTT. Its protein is CASSQDSLGEKLFF.

This chain uses TRBV3-1 (or the pseudogene TRBV3-2) with TRBJ2-5; the match to TRBD2 covers 13 bases. This CDR3 comprises 17 residues. The germline CDR1 and CDR2 sequences are LGHDT and YNNKEL (reference sequence). J lost 5 bases, V lost 5 bases, and 11 bases had no gene match. The DNA of the CDR3 is TGTGCCAGCAGCGAAGGACTAGCGGGAGCGTTTTGGGAGACCCAGTACTTC. Encoded protein: CASSEGLAGAFWETQYF.

The V gene is TRBV9, the J gene TRBJ2-1, with D tentatively TRBD2 (6 bases). The CDR3 has 14 amino acids. Per the germline V gene, CDR1 is SGDLS and CDR2 is YYNGEE. Trimming left V 3 bases short and J 5 bases short, with 12 bases between. CDR3 in DNA: TGTGCCAGCAGCGCACTAACGGGAGACAATGAGCAGTTCTTC. Protein sequence: CASSALTGDNEQFF.

The chain couples TRBV28 to TRBJ2-1; D unclear. V was cut by 1 base and J by 8 bases, with 18 bases left in between. Germline V lookup: CDR1 MDHEN, CDR2 SYDVKM. This CDR3 spans 16 amino acids. CDR3 DNA sequence: TGTGCCAGCAGTTTATCAGGCGGCCGGTCTACGGATGAGCAGTTCTTC. It encodes CASSLSGGRSTDEQFF.

This sequence joins TRBV5-3 and TRBJ1-2, with a tentative D call TRBD1 (6 bases). TRBV5-3 carries the ORF label, with uncertain function. The CDR3 has 15 amino acids. V was clipped by 4 bases and J by 7 bases, with 20 bases between them. CDR3: CARSIYWGPESGYTF. The CDR3 nucleotides read TGTGCCAGAAGCATCTATTGGGGGCCGGAGAGTGGCTACACCTTC.

The chain uses TRBV11-2 and TRBJ2-1, with unresolved D. Trimming shortened V by 5 bases and J by 5 bases, and 7 bases separated the two germline ends. The CDR3 consists of 12 residues. CDR1 and CDR2 from the germline V gene are SGHAT and FQNNGV. The CDR3 DNA is TGTGCCAGCAGCCAAGCCAACAATGAGCAGTTCTTC. Protein product: CASSQANNEQFF.

The genes are TRBV11-2 and TRBJ2-1; tentative D call: TRBD1 (5 bases). The V end lost 8 bases, the J end lost 1 base, and 9 bases lay between the germline ends. This CDR3 is built from 13 residues. Germline CDR1 reads SGHAT; CDR2 reads FQNNGV. The CDR3 nucleotides are TGTGCCAGCGAGAAGGGGTCCTACAATGAGCAGTTCTTC. Amino acids: CASEKGSYNEQFF.

This clone showed up just a few times. This rearrangement joins TRBV28 to TRBJ2-1; 7 positions agree with TRBD2. Germline V gives CDR1 MDHEN, CDR2 SYDVKM. This CDR3 comprises 17 residues. V lost 7 bases to trimming and J lost 0 bases; unmatched junction nucleotides: 12. The chain's CDR3 is CASTSSGTISSYNEQFF. The CDR3, as DNA: TGTGCCAGCACCTCCTCCGGGACTATTAGCTCCTACAATGAGCAGTTCTTC.

The J gene is TRBJ1-6, the V gene TRBV6-2 or TRBV6-3; TRBD1 matches at 9 bases. The V gene end was trimmed by 5 bases and the J gene end by 10 bases; junction bases not matched to a gene: 9. This CDR3 has 15 residues. Germline V gene lookup returns CDR1 MNHEY and CDR2 SVGEGT. The CDR3 DNA reads as TGTGCCAGCAGTCGGGACAGGGTTCCGGGGTCACCCCTCCACTTT. Translating it yields CASSRDRVPGSPLHF.

The V call is TRBV3-1 (or the pseudogene TRBV3-2), the J call TRBJ2-5, with TRBD2 as a possible D gene (5 bases). The CDR3 runs 14 residues. Trimming took off 0 bases at V and 4 bases at J, with 9 bases between the two ends. Germline CDR1 is LGHDT and CDR2 is YNNKEL (reference sequence). The CDR3 region has the DNA TGTGCCAGCAGCCAAGAGATGGCGGGAGAGACCCAGTACTTC. Translation gives CASSQEMAGETQYF.

This chain links TRBV15 with TRBJ2-1; D gene uncertain. Per germline, CDR1 LNHNV and CDR2 YYDKDF (reference sequence). This CDR3 contains 14 residues. V lost 2 bases and J lost 1, with 6 bases in between. CDR3 amino acids: CATSRQQSYNEQFF. The CDR3 DNA reads as TGTGCCACCAGCAGACAGCAGTCCTACAATGAGCAGTTCTTC.

This clone appeared a few times. The chain employs TRBV27 and TRBJ1-6; D is ambiguous. V lost 6 bases and J 5 bases, leaving 11 bases between the germline ends. The CDR3 sequence is 14 residues long. The germline gives CDR1 MNHEY, CDR2 SMNVEV (reference sequence). CDR3 protein: CASSAILNNSPLHF. The CDR3 nucleotides are TGTGCCAGCAGCGCGATCCTCAATAATTCACCCCTCCACTTT.

The CDR3 region has the DNA TGTGCCAGCAGCTTGCAGGGGGTGTACTCCTATAATTCACCCCTCCACTTT. Its protein product is CASSLQGVYSYNSPLHF. This chain connects TRBV5-4 to TRBJ1-6, with 7 bases lining up with TRBD1. Germline V CDR1 and CDR2: SGHNT, YYREEE (reference sequence). There are 17 residues in the CDR3. With V trimmed by 1 base and J by 0 bases, 4 bases remained unmatched.

This clone was detected only a few times. The rearrangement links TRBV11-3 to TRBJ2-1; 11 bases agree with TRBD2. The junction had 9 bases not matched to a gene; V was cut back by 1 base and J by 10 bases. In germline, CDR1 is SGHNT, CDR2 YENEEA. The CDR3 covers 16 residues. CDR3 nucleotides: TGTGCCAGCAGCTTAGTCTTAGCGGGAGGGCCGAGGGAGCAGTTCTTC. Protein: CASSLVLAGGPREQFF. Full variable domain (outside the CDR3, taken from reference TRBV11-3 and TRBJ2-1): EAGVVQSPRYKIIEKKQPVAFWCNPISGHNTLYWYLQNLGQGPELLIRYENEEAVDDSQLPKDRFSAERLKGVDSTLKIQPAELGDSAVYLCASSLVLAGGPREQFFGPGTRLTVL.

This clone appeared a few times. This chain joins TRBV28 and TRBJ2-5, with 10 bases aligning to TRBD2. The CDR3 sequence is 17 residues long. Germline loops: CDR1 MDHEN, CDR2 SYDVKM. V was pared by 3 bases and J by 2 bases, with 9 bases of the junction left unmatched. CDR3 protein: CASSLDQTSGSQETQYF. In DNA, the CDR3 is TGTGCCAGCAGTTTGGATCAGACTAGCGGGTCTCAAGAGACCCAGTACTTC.

The V call is TRBV7-9, the J call TRBJ1-2, with no clear D. V was shortened by 7 bases and J by 8 bases, with 14 bases between the two germline ends. This CDR3 contains 12 residues. From germline, CDR1 is SEHNR and CDR2 FQNEAQ (reference sequence). CDR3 protein: CASTPRLEGYTF. For the CDR3, the DNA is TGTGCCAGCACCCCTAGGCTAGAGGGCTACACCTTC.

The chain uses TRBV12-2 and TRBJ2-7; the D call in the table, TRBD2, was not verified against the DNA. TRBV12-2 is designated a pseudogene. The CDR3 has 18 residues. The CDR3 reads CASRSRGTSGREGYEQYF. CDR3 sequence (DNA): TGTGCAAGTCGCTCCCGAGGGACTAGCGGGAGGGAGGGCTACGAGCAGTACTTC.

The chain combines TRBV4-1 with TRBJ2-7; 7 bases are a match to TRBD2. CDR1 and CDR2 (germline): MGHRA, YSYEKL. With 1 base clipped from V and 6 bases from J, the junction kept 15 bases outside the gene matches. The CDR3 sequence is 17 residues long. CDR3 sequence reads: CASSQGGRGDLISEQYF. The CDR3 DNA is TGCGCCAGCAGCCAAGGGGGTCGGGGGGATCTTATTTCCGAGCAGTACTTC.

This chain links TRBV7-2 with TRBJ2-7; D possibly matches TRBD1 or TRBD2 (5 bases each). Trimming removed 1 base from V and 7 bases from J, with 20 bases in between. Germline-derived CDR1 and CDR2 are SGHTA and FQGNSA. CDR3 size: 16 residues. This CDR3 is CASSLVWPPGTREQYF. The CDR3 coding sequence is TGTGCCAGCAGCTTAGTTTGGCCGCCGGGGACGAGGGAGCAGTACTTC.

V gene TRBV5-4 combines with J gene TRBJ2-7, with 13 bases identical to TRBD2. V shed 4 bases, J shed 2 bases, and the junction held 6 bases outside the gene matches. This CDR3 comprises 16 residues. Germline V gene lookup returns CDR1 SGHNT and CDR2 YYREEE (reference sequence). The CDR3 DNA sequence: TGTGCCAGCAGCCGGACTAGCGGGAGTGGACCCTACGAGCAGTACTTC. Translation gives CASSRTSGSGPYEQYF.

The chain uses TRBV5-1 and TRBJ1-2; D call uncertain. V lost 0 bases to trimming and J lost 0 bases, with 6 bases between them. CDR3 size: 14 residues. Germline CDR1 SGHRS, CDR2 YFSETQ. The CDR3 loop reads CASSLGTANYGYTF. The DNA of the CDR3 is TGCGCCAGCAGCTTGGGTACAGCTAACTATGGCTACACCTTC.

This chain links TRBV5-1 with TRBJ2-3, with TRBD2 identical over 16 bases. The CDR3 is 18 residues long. With V trimmed by 4 bases and J by 4 bases, 9 bases remained unmatched. Germline lookup yields CDR1 SGHRS and CDR2 YFSETQ. CDR3 coding DNA: TGCGCCAGCAGCCGTACCACGGGACTAGCGGGAGGGGCAGATACGCAGTATTTT. Translation gives CASSRTTGLAGGADTQYF.